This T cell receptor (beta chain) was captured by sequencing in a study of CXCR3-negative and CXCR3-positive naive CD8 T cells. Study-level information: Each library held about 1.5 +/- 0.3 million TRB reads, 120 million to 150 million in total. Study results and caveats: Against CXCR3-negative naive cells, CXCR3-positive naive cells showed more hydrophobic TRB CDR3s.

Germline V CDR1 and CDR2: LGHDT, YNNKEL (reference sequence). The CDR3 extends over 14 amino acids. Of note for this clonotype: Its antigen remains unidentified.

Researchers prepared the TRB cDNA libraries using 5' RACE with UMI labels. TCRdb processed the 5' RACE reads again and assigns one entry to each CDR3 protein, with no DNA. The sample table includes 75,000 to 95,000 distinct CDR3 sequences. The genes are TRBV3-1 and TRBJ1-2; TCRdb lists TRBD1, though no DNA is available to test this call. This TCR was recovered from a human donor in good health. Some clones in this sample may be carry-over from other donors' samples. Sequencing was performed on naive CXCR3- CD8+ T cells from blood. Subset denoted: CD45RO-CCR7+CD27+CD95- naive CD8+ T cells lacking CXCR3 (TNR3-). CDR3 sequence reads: CASSQDWGQVGYTF.